Sequencing of this T cell receptor beta chain was carried out in a study of T cells after yellow fever vaccination. TCRdb analysed the 5' RACE reads with MiXCR anew, one entry per CDR3 protein. The table shows approximately 160,000 distinct CDR3 sequences, with roughly 9% occurring only once. This clonotype was observed a handful of times. Its target is unknown. Germline-derived CDR1 and CDR2 are SGHAT and FQNNGV. The V gene lost 3 bases and the J gene lost 2 bases, with 9 bases spanning the gap. There are 14 residues in the CDR3. Study-level findings and limits: Among all clonotypes, a small share was observed in both CD4 and CD8 compartments. Highly abundant clonotypes carried over from the bulk population could end up in FACS-sorted repertoires as contaminants. The booster saw the reappearance of most primary-vaccination clones (around 96% CD4, around 88% CD8).

This chain connects TRBV11-2 to TRBJ2-3; D perhaps matches TRBD2 (5 bases). This TCR was recovered from a man aged 18 to 29 who received the YFV17D yellow fever vaccine. The sequenced sample was CD8+ T cells sorted from PBMCs, obtained 45 days after the yellow fever booster vaccination. CDR3 amino acids: CASSFEGDTDTQYF. As DNA, the CDR3 is TGTGCCAGCAGCTTCGAGGGTGACACAGATACGCAGTATTTT.